Included here is one T cell receptor (beta chain) sequence, with context. The antigen remains unidentified. This record comes from a study of post-analysis software for immune sequencing data. General observations from the study: Significantly decreased normalized Chao1 diversity was recorded for multiple sclerosis patients relative to controls.

The TCR beta cDNA libraries contained unique molecular identifiers. T cells numbering about 0.85 to 11 million yielded cDNA molecules that totaled roughly 500,000. TCRdb analysed the PCR reads with MiXCR anew, one entry per CDR3 protein. The data contain 450,000 to 700,000 distinct CDR3 sequences, roughly 46% of them singletons. Input material: blood. The TCR originated in a girl aged 10 to 17 with multiple sclerosis.

Here the CDR3 reads CASSLSPGLAANEQFF. The CDR3 DNA is TGTGCCAGCAGCTTAAGTCCGGGACTAGCGGCAAATGAGCAGTTCTTC. V usage is TRBV7-8 and J usage is TRBJ2-1, with 11 positions matching TRBD2. V lost 2 bases, J lost 7 bases, and 7 bases stayed unmatched. Germline V lookup: CDR1 SGHVS, CDR2 FQNEAQ. CDR3 length equals 16 residues.